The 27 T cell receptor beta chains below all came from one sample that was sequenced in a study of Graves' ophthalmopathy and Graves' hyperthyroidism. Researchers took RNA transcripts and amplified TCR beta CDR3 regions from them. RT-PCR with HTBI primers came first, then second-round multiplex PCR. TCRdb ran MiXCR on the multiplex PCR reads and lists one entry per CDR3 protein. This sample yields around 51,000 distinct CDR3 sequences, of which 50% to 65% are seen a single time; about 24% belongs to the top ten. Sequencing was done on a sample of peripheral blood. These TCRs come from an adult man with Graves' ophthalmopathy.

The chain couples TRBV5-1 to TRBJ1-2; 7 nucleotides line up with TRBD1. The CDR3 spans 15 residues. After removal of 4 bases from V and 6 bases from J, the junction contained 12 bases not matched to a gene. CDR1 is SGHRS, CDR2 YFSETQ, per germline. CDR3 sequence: CASSEDRDLGHGYTF. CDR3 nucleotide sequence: TGCGCCAGCAGCGAAGACAGGGATCTTGGTCATGGCTACACCTTC. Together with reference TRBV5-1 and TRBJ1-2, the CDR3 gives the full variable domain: KAGVTQTPRYLIKTRGQQVTLSCSPISGHRSVSWYQQTPGQGLQFLFEYFSETQRNKGNFPGRFSGRQFSNSRSEMNVSTLELGDSALYLCASSEDRDLGHGYTFGSGTRLTVV.

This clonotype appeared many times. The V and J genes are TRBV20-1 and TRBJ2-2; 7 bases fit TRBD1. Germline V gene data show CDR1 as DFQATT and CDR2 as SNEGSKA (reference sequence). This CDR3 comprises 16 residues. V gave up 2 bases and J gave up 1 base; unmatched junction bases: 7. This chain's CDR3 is CSARNPTGRNTGELFF. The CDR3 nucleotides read TGCAGTGCTAGAAATCCGACAGGGAGGAACACCGGGGAGCTGTTTTTT.

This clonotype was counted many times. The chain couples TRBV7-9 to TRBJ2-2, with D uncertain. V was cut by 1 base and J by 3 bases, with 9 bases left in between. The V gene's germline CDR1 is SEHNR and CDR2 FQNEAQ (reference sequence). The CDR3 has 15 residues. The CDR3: CASSLGNRDTGELFF. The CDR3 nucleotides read TGTGCCAGCAGCTTAGGTAATCGGGACACCGGGGAGCTGTTTTTT.

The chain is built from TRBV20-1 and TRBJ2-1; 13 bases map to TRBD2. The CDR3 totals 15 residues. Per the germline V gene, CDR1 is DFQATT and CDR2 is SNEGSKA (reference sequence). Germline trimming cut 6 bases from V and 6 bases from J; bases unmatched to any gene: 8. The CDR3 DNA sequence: TGCAGTGCAGCGAAGGGACTAGCGGGGATCAATGAGCAGTTCTTC. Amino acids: CSAAKGLAGINEQFF.

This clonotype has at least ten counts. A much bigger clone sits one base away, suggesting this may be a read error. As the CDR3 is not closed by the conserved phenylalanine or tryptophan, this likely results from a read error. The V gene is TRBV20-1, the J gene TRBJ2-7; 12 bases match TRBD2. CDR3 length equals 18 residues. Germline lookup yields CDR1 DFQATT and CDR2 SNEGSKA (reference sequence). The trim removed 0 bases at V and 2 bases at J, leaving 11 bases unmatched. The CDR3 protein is CSARDLAASGRATYEQYS. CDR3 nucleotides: TGCAGTGCTAGAGATCTCGCTGCTAGCGGGAGGGCCACCTACGAGCAGTACTCC.

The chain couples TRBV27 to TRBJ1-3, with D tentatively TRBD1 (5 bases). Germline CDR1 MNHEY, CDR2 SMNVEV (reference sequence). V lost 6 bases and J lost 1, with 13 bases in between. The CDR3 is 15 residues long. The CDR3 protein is CASSSRGVSGNTIYF. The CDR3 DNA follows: TGTGCCAGCAGCTCCCGAGGGGTTTCTGGAAACACCATATATTTT.

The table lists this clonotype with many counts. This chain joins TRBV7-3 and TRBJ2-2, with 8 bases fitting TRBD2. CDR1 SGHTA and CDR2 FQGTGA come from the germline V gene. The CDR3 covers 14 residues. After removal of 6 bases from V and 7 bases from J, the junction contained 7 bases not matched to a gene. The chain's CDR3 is CASRQTSDSGELFF. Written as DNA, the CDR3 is TGTGCCAGCAGACAGACTAGCGATAGCGGGGAGCTGTTTTTT.

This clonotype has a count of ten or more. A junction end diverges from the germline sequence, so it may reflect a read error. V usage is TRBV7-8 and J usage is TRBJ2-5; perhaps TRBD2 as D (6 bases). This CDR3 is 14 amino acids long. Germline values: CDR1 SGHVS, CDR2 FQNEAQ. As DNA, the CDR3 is TGTGCCAGCAGCTTAGACCCCCTACGCGGGACCCAGTGCTTC. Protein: CASSLDPLRGTQCF.

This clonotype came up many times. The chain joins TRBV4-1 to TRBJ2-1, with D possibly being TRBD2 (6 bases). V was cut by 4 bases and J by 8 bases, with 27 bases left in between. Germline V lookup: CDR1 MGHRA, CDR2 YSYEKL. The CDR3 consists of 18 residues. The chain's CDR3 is CASSPTRGGVSPRDEQFF. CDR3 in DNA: TGCGCCAGCAGCCCTACACGTGGCGGGGTGTCCCCTCGGGATGAGCAGTTCTTC.

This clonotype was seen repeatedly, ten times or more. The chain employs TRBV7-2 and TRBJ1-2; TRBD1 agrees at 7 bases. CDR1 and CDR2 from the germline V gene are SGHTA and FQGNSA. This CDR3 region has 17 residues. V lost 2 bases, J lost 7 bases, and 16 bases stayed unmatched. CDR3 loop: CASSLTLTLGQSFGYTF. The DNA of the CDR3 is TGTGCCAGCAGCTTAACCCTTACCCTGGGACAGTCGTTTGGCTACACCTTC.

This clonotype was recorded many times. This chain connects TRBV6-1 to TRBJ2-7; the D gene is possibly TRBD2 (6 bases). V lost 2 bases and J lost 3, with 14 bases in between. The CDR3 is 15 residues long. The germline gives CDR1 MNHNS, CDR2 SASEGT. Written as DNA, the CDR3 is TGTGCCAGCAGTGAAAGTTGGGGACTTCGCTACGAGCAGTACTTC. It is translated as CASSESWGLRYEQYF.

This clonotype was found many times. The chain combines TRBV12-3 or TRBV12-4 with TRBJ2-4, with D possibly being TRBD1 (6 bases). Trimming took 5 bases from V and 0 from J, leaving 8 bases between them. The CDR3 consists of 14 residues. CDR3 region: CASSRQVAKNIQYF. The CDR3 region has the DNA TGTGCCAGCAGTAGACAGGTAGCCAAAAACATTCAGTACTTC.

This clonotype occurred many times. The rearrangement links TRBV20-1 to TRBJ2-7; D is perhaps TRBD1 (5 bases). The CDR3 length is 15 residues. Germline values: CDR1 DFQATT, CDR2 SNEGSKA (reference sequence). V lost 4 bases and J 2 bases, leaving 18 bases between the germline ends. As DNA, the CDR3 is TGCAGTGCTACGGGCCTCCAGACAGAAGCCTACGAGCAGTACTTC. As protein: CSATGLQTEAYEQYF.

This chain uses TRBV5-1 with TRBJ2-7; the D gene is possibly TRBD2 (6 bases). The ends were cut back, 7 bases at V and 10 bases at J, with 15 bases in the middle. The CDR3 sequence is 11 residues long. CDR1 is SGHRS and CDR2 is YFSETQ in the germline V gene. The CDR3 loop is CASWDSGLQYF. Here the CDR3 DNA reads TGCGCCAGCTGGGATAGCGGTCTTCAGTACTTC.

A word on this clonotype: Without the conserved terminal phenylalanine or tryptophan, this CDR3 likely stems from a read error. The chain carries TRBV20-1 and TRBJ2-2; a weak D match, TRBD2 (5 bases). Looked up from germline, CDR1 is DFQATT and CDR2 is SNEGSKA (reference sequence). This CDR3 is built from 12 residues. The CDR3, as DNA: TGCTGTACAGTCGAGAACACCGGGGTGCTGTTTTTA. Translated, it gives CCTVENTGVLFL.

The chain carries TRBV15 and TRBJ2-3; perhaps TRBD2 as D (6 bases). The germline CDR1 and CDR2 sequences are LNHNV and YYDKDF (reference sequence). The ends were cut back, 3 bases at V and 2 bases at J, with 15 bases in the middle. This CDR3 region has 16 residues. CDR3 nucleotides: TGTGCCACCAGCAGTTTTGGGGCGGGAAACACAGATACGCAGTATTTT. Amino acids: CATSSFGAGNTDTQYF. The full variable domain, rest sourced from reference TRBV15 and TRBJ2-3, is DAMVIQNPRYQVTQFGKPVTLSCSQTLNHNVMYWYQQKSSQAPKLLFHYYDKDFNNEADTPDNFQSRRPNTSFCFLDIRSPGLGDTAMYLCATSSFGAGNTDTQYFGPGTRLTVL.

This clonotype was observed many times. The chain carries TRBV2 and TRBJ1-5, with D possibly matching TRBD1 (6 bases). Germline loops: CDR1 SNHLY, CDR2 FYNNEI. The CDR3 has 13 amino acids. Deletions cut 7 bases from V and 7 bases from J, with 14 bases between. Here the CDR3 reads CASTQGLGQPQHF. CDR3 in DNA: TGTGCCAGCACCCAGGGGCTCGGCCAGCCCCAGCATTTT.

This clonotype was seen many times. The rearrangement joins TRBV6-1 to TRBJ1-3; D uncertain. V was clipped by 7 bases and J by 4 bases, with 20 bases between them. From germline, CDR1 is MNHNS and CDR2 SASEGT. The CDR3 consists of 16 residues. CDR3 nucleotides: TGTGCCAGCACCATAGTAGGGTATGGTGGGGGAAACACCATATATTTT. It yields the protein CASTIVGYGGGNTIYF.

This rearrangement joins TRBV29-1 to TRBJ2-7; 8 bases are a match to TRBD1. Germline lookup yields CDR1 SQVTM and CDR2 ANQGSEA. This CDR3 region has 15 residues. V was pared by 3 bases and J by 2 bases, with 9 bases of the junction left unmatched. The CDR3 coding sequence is TGCAGCGTTGACCTGGGACAGGTATTAACCTACGAGCAGTACTTC. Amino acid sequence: CSVDLGQVLTYEQYF.

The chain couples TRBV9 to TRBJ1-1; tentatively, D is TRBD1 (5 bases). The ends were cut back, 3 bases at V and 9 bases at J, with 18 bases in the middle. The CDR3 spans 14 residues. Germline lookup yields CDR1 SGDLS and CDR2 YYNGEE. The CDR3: CASSEEGRSEKAFF. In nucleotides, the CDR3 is TGTGCCAGCAGCGAGGAGGGGCGGTCCGAGAAAGCTTTCTTT.

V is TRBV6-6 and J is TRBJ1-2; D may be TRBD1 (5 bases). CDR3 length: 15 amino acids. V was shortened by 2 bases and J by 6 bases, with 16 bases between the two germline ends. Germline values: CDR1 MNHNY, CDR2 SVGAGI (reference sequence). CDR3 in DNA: TGTGCCAGCAGTTACGTAACTAGCGGACAAAATGGCTACACCTTC. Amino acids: CASSYVTSGQNGYTF.

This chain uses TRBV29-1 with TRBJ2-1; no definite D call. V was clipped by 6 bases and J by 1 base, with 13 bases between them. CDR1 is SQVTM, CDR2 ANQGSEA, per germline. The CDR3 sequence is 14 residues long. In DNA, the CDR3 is TGCAGCGTAATGGAGTGGGATTCCTACAATGAGCAGTTCTTC. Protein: CSVMEWDSYNEQFF.

CDR3: CASSFGESYEQYF. CDR3 in DNA: TGTGCCAGCAGTTTCGGGGAATCCTACGAGCAGTACTTC. The genes are TRBV12-3 or TRBV12-4 and TRBJ2-7; D is possibly TRBD2 (5 bases). V was cut by 3 bases and J by 1 base, with 7 bases left in between. The CDR3 length is 13 residues.

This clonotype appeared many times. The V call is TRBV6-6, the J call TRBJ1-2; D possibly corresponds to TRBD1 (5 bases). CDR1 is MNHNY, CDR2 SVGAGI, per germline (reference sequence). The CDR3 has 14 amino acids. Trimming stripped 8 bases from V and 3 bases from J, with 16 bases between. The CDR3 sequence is CASLGRGLDYGYTF. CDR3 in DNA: TGTGCCAGCCTCGGCCGGGGACTCGACTATGGCTACACCTTC.

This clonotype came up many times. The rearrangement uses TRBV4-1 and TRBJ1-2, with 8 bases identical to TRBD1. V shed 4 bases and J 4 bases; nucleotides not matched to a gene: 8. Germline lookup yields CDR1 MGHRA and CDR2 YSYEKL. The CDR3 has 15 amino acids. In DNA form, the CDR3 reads TGCGCCAGCAGCCGCTTACCAGGGGGCGTCTATGGCTACACCTTC. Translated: CASSRLPGGVYGYTF.

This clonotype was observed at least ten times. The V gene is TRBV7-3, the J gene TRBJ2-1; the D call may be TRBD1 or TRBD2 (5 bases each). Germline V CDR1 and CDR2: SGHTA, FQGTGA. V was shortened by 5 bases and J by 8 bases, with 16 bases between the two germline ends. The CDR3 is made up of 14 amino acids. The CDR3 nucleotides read TGTGCCAGCAGCCAGCACCCTCGAGGGGATGAGCAGTTCTTC. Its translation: CASSQHPRGDEQFF.

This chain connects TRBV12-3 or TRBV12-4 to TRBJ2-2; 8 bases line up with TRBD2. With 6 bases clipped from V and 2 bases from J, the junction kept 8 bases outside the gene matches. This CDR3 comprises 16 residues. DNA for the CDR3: TGTGCCAGCAGCCCCCTTACTAGCGGAAACACCGGGGAGCTGTTTTTT. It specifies CASSPLTSGNTGELFF.